This T cell receptor beta chain is from a study of T cells after yellow fever vaccination. Study overall: Fractions containing few cells were prepared with SMART-Seq v4 Ultra Low Input.

General study findings and limits: Sorted repertoires could include abundant contaminating clonotypes from bulk cells.

The TCR cDNA carried a universal primer site and UMIs from 5'RACE template switching. In TCRdb, the 5' RACE reads were re-called with MiXCR into one record per CDR3 protein. Counted here are about 220,000 distinct CDR3 sequences, 3% to 3.5% occurring once; the ten biggest clones make up less than 3.5%. CDR1 is MNHNY, CDR2 SVGAGI, per germline (reference sequence). V lost 5 bases, J lost 1 base, and 9 bases stayed unmatched. The CDR3 sequence is 17 residues long. This clonotype was seen at least ten times. Antigen unknown. The chain carries TRBV6-6 and TRBJ2-5; 11 nucleotides line up with TRBD2. This clonotype was sampled from a man aged 18 to 30 who received the YFV17D yellow fever vaccine. The sample was CD4+ T cells sorted from PBMCs, taken 10 days after the yellow fever booster vaccination. The CDR3 loop reads CASSTGASGGFQETQYF. The DNA of the CDR3 is TGTGCCAGCAGTACCGGGGCTAGCGGGGGGTTCCAAGAGACCCAGTACTTC.